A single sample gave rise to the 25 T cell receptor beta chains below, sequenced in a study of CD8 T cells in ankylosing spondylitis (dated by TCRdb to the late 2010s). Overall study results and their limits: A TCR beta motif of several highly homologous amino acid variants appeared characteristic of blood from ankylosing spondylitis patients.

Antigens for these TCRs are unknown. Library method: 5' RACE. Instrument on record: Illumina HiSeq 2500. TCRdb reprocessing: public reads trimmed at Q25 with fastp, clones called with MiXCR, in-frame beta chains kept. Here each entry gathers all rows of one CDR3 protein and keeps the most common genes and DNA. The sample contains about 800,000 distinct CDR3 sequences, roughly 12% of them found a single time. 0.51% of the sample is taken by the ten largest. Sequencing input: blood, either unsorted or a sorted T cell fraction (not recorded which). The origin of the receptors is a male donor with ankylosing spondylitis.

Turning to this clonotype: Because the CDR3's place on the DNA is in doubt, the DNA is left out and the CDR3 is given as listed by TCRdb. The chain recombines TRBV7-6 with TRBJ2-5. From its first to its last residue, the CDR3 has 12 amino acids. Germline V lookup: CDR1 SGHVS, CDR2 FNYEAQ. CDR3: CASSFLWETQYF.

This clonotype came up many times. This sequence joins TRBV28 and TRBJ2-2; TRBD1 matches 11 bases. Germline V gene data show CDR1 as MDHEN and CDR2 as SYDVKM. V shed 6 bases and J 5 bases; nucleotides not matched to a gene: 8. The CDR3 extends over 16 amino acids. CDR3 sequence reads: CASSLWTGGRTGELFF. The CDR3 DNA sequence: TGTGCCAGCAGCCTGTGGACAGGGGGCAGGACCGGGGAGCTGTTTTTT.

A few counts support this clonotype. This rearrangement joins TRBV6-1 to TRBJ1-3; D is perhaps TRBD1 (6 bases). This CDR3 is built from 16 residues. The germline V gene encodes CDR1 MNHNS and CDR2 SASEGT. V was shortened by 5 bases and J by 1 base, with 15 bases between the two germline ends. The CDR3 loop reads CASSRQGLTSGNTIYF. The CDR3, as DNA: TGTGCCAGCAGTCGTCAGGGGCTTACTTCTGGAAACACCATATATTTT.

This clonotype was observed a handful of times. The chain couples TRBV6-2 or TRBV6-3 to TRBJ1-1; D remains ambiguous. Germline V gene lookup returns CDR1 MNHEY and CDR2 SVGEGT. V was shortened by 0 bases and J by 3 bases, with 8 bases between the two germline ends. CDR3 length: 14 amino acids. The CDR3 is CASSYSRPDTEAFF. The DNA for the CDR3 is TGTGCCAGCAGTTACTCTCGCCCGGACACTGAAGCTTTCTTT.

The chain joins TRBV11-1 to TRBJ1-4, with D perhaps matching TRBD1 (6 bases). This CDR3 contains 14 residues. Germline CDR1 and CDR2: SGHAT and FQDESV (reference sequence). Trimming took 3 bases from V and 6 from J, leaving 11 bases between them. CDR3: CASSLGWTDEKLFF. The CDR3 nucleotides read TGTGCCAGCAGCTTGGGTTGGACAGATGAAAAACTGTTTTTT.

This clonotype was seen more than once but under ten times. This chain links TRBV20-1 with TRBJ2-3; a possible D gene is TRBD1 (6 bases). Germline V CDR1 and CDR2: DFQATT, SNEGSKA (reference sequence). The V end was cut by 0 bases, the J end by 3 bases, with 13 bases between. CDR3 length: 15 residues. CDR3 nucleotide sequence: TGCAGTGCTAGAGATTTGTCAGGGGCGACAGATACGCAGTATTTT. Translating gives CSARDLSGATDTQYF.

Here the CDR3 reads CSARVFGTPSYEQYF. In DNA form, the CDR3 reads TGCAGTGCTAGAGTCTTCGGTACCCCGTCCTACGAGCAGTACTTC. V and J are TRBV20-1 and TRBJ2-7; no clear D. V was trimmed by 1 base and J by 1 base, leaving 14 bases between them. The CDR3 contains 15 residues. Germline CDR1 and CDR2: DFQATT and SNEGSKA (reference sequence).

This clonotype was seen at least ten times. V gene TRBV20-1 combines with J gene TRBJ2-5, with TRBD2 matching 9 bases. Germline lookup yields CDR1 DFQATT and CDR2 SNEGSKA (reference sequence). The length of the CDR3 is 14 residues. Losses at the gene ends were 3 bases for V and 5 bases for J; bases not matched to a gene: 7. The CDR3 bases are TGCAGTGCTAGTCGCCTAGCGGGGAGGGAGACCCAGTACTTC. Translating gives CSASRLAGRETQYF.

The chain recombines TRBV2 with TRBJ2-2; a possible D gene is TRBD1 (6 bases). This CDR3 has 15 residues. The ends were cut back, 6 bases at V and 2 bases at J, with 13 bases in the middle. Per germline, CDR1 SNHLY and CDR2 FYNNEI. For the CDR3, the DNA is TGTGCCAGCAGCACAGGGTTTCGTAACACCGGGGAGCTGTTTTTT. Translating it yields CASSTGFRNTGELFF.

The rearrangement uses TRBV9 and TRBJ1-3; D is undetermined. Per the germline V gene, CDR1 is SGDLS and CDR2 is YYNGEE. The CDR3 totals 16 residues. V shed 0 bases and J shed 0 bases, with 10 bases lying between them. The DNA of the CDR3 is TGTGCCAGCAGCGTAGCCGACCGCTACTCTGGAAACACCATATATTTT. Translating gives CASSVADRYSGNTIYF. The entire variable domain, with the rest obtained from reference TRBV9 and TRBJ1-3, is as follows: DSGVTQTPKHLITATGQRVTLRCSPRSGDLSVYWYQQSLDQGLQFLIQYYNGEERAKGNILERFSAQQFPDLHSELNLSSLELGDSALYFCASSVADRYSGNTIYFGEGSWLTVV.

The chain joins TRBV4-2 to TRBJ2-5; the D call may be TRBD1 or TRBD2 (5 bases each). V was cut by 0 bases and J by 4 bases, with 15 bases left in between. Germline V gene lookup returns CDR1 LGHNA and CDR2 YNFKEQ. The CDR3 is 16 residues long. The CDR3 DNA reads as TGTGCCAGCAGCCAAGATTTGGGGGTTACAAGAGAGACCCAGTACTTC. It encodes CASSQDLGVTRETQYF.

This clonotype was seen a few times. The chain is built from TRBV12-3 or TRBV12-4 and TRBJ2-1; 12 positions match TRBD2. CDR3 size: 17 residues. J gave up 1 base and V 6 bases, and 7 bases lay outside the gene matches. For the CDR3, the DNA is TGTGCCAGCAGGTTTAGGGGACTAGCGGGTTCCTACAATGAGCAGTTCTTC. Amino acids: CASRFRGLAGSYNEQFF.

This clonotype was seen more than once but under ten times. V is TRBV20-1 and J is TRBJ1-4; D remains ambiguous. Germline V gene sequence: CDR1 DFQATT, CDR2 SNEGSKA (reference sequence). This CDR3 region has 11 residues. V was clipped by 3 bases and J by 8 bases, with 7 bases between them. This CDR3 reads CSASIWEKLFF. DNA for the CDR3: TGCAGTGCTAGCATTTGGGAAAAACTGTTTTTT.

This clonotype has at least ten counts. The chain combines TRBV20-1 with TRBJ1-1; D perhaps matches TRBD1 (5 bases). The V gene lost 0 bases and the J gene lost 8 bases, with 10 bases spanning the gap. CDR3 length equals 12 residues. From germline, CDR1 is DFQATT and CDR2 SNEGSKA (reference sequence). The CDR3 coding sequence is TGCAGTGCTAGAGATCAGCGACAGGAAGCTTTCTTT. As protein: CSARDQRQEAFF.

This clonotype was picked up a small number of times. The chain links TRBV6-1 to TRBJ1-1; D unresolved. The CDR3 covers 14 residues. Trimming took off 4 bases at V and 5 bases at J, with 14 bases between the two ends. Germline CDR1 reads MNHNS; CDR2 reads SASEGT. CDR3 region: CASSGSDGRTEAFF. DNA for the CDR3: TGTGCCAGCAGTGGGTCGGATGGGAGGACTGAAGCTTTCTTT.

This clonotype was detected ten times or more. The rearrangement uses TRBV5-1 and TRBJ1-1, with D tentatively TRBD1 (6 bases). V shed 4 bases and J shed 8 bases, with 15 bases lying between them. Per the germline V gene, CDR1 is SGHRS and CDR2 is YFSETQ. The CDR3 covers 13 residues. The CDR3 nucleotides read TGCGCCAGCAGCCCCCAACAGGGAGGAGAAGCTTTCTTT. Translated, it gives CASSPQQGGEAFF.

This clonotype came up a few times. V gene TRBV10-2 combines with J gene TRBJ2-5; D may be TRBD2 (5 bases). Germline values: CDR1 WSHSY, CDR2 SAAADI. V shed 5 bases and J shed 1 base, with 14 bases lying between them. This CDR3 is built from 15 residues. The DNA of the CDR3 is TGCGCCAGCAGTCAAGGACTCCGGCTCCAAGAGACCCAGTACTTC. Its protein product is CASSQGLRLQETQYF.

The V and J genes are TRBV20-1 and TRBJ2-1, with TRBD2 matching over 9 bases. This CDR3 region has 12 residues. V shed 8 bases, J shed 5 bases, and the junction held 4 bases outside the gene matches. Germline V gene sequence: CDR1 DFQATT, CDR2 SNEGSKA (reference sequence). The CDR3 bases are TGCAGTTCGCGGGAGGGCCACAATGAGCAGTTCTTC. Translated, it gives CSSREGHNEQFF.

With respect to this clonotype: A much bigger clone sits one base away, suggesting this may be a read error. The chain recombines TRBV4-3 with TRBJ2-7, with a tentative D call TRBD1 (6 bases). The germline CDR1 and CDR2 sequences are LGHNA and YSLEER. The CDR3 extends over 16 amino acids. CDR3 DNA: TGCGCCATCAGCCAAGTCAGACAGGAATCAACCTACGAGCAGTACTTC. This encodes CAISQVRQESTYEQYF.

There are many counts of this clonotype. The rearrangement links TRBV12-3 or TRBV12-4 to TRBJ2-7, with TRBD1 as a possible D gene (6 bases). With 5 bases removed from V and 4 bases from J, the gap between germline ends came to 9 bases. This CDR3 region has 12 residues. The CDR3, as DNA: TGTGCCAGCAGTGGGGACAATTACGAGCAGTACTTC. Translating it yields CASSGDNYEQYF.

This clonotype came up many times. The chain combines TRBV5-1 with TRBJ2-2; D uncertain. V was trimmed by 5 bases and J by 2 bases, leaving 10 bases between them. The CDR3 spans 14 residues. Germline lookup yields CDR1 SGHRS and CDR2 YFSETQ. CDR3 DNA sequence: TGCGCCAGCAGGGAACTTCTTAACACCGGGGAGCTGTTTTTT. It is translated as CASRELLNTGELFF.

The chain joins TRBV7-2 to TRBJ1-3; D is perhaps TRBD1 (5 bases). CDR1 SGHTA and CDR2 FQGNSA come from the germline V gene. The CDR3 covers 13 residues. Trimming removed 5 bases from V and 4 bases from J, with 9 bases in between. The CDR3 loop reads CASSRTTGNTIYF. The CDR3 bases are TGTGCCAGCAGCCGGACAACGGGAAACACCATATATTTT.

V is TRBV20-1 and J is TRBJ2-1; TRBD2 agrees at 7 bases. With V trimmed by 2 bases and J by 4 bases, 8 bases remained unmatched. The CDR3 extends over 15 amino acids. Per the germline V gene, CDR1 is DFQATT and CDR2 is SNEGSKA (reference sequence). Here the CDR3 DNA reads TGCAGTGCTAGAAGTCTACGGGAGGTATACAATGAGCAGTTCTTC. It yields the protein CSARSLREVYNEQFF.

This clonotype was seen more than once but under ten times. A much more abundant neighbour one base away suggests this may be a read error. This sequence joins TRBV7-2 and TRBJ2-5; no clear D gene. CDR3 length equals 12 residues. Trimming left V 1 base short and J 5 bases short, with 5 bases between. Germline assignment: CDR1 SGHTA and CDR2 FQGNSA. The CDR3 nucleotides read TGTGCCAGCAGCTTAGACCCGGAGACCCAGTACTTC. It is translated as CASSLDPETQYF.

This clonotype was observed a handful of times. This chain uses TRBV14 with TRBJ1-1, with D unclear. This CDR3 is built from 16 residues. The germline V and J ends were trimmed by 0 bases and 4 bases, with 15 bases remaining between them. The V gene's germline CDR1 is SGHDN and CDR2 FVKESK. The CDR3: CASSQDWAVDGTEAFF. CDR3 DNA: TGTGCCAGCAGCCAAGATTGGGCAGTTGATGGCACTGAAGCTTTCTTT.